This is a list of T cell receptor beta chains from one sample in a study of cytomegalovirus exposure and HLA in healthy donors. Here immunoSEQ multiplex PCR was the method, and the copy in TCRdb shows in-frame clones only, minus some. This sample yields about 120,000 clones, of which about 75% are seen a single time; approximately 30% belongs to the top ten. Sequencing input: PBMCs. Receptors were obtained from a man aged 55 to 70 in good health and CMV-seropositive. Each CDR3 is given without its conserved first and last residue. The order of the fields is V gene, CDR3 protein.

v_call: TRBV5-4; cdr3_aa: ASSYWDRGREQY
v_call: TRBV19; cdr3_aa: ASTQNKQGYTEAF
v_call: TRBV6-6; cdr3_aa: ASSYMDRPTEAF
v_call: TRBV5-4; cdr3_aa: ASSLDGPGTEAF
v_call: TRBV7-3; cdr3_aa: ASSLRQGRSPLH
v_call: TRBV7-7; cdr3_aa: ASSLDQVQETQY
v_call: TRBV5-8; cdr3_aa: ASSAEGQGTYEQY
v_call: TRBV27; cdr3_aa: ASTLQGAGANVLT
v_call: TRBV30; cdr3_aa: AWSALPGIRETQY
v_call: TRBV29-1; cdr3_aa: SCREGQETQY
v_call: TRBV18; cdr3_aa: ASSGLAGNEQF
v_call: TRBV9; cdr3_aa: ASSGSGTRNTGELF
v_call: TRBV19; cdr3_aa: ASSYGRGKPWNEQF
v_call: TRBV2; cdr3_aa: ASSGIRGNSPLH
v_call: TRBV5-1; cdr3_aa: ASSPGGADLSYEQY
v_call: TRBV6-5; cdr3_aa: ASSYFSGELF
v_call: TRBV5-1; cdr3_aa: ASSGGAGGETQY
v_call: TRBV5-1; cdr3_aa: ASSNRGQGTEAF
v_call: TRBV27; cdr3_aa: ASTKFGRESSYEQY
v_call: TRBV5-4; cdr3_aa: ASSLEATGELF
v_call: TRBV6-6; cdr3_aa: ASSYQGSTNYGYT
v_call: TRBV25-1; cdr3_aa: ASRDRAGKF
v_call: TRBV9; cdr3_aa: ASSVRYNYGYT
v_call: TRBV7-3; cdr3_aa: ASSPPPGLAGAEQY